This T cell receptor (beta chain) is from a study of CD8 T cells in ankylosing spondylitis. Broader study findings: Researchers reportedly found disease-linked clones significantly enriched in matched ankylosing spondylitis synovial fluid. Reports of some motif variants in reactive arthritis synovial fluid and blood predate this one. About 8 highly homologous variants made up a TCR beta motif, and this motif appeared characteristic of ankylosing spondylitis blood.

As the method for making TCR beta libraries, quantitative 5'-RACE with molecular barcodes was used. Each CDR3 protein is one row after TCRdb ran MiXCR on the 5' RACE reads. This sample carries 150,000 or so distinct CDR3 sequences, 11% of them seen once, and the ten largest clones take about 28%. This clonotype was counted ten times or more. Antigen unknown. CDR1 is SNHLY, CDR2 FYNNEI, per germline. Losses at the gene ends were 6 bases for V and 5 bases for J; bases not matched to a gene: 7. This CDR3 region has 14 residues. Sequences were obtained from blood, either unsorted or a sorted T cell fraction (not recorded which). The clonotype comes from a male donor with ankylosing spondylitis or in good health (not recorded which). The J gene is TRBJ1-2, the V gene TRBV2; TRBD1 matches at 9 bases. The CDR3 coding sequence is TGTGCCAGCAGCGAAACAGGGGGCGAGTATGGCTACACCTTC. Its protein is CASSETGGEYGYTF.